Following are 10 T cell receptor beta chains from one sample sequenced in a study of blood T cell repertoires in COVID-19. Generated by immunoSEQ multiplex PCR, the TCRdb table keeps only in-frame clones and is missing some. The sample contains a few hundred thousand clones, approximately 87% of which appear only once. The specimen sequenced was peripheral blood. The receptor source for this set is a woman in her forties or fifties who had recovered from COVID-19.

This rearrangement joins TRBV28 to TRBJ2-7; the match to TRBD2 covers 14 bases. CDR3 size: 16 residues. V shed 8 bases, J shed 5 bases, and the junction held 11 bases outside the gene matches. Germline lookup yields CDR1 MDHEN and CDR2 SYDVKM. In nucleotides, the CDR3 is TGTGCCAGCCCTTCCAGACTAGCGGGAGGGCAACACGAGCAGTACTTC. It specifies CASPSRLAGGQHEQYF.

The chain uses TRBV6-5 and TRBJ2-7; D uncertain. The CDR3 consists of 14 residues. CDR1 MNHEY and CDR2 SVGAGI come from the germline V gene. V lost 5 bases, J lost 8 bases, and 19 bases lay in between. CDR3 sequence: CASSTATDPRQQYF. For the CDR3, the DNA is TGTGCCAGCAGTACAGCTACGGATCCCCGTCAGCAGTACTTC.

The chain uses TRBV2 and TRBJ1-2, with 11 positions matching TRBD1. The V and J ends lost 5 bases and 4 bases, in that order; junction bases with no gene match: 3. CDR3 length: 14 amino acids. Germline CDR1 reads SNHLY; CDR2 reads FYNNEI. Written as DNA, the CDR3 is TGTGCCAGCAGTCCGGGACAGGGGGGCTATGGCTACACCTTC. Amino acids: CASSPGQGGYGYTF.

This clone was observed a single time. The gene calls are TRBV10-3 and TRBJ2-2; TRBD2 matches at 7 bases. The CDR3 sequence is 15 residues long. With 8 bases clipped from V and 7 bases from J, the junction kept 13 bases outside the gene matches. The V gene's germline CDR1 is ENHRY and CDR2 SYGVKD. CDR3: CAIRQTSVGFGELFF. Written as DNA, the CDR3 is TGTGCCATCCGCCAAACTAGCGTCGGTTTCGGGGAGCTGTTTTTT.

V and J are TRBV10-3 and TRBJ2-3; perhaps TRBD2 as D (7 bases). The germline V gene encodes CDR1 ENHRY and CDR2 SYGVKD. The V end was cut by 6 bases, the J end by 2 bases, with 9 bases between. CDR3 length: 13 amino acids. CDR3 DNA: TGTGCCATCAGACGGGGGGCCACAGATACGCAGTATTTT. This translates into CAIRRGATDTQYF.

This chain joins TRBV18 and TRBJ1-2; 8 bases are a match to TRBD1. Per the germline V gene, CDR1 is KGHSH and CDR2 is LQKENI. The junction had 2 bases not matched to a gene; V was cut back by 3 bases and J by 2 bases. There are 14 residues in the CDR3. The CDR3 sequence: CASSPDRANYGYTF. The DNA of the CDR3 is TGTGCCAGCTCACCGGACAGGGCAAACTATGGCTACACCTTC.

This clone was counted many times. The chain links TRBV4-3 to TRBJ2-7; the match to TRBD2 covers 8 bases. Germline CDR1 reads LGHNA; CDR2 reads YSLEER. This CDR3 is 17 amino acids long. J was trimmed by 1 base and V by 0 bases; bases with no gene match: 8. In DNA form, the CDR3 reads TGCGCCAGCAGCCAAGATTTGCGGGGGGTCTATTCCTACGAGCAGTACTTC. Protein: CASSQDLRGVYSYEQYF.

Here the CDR3 reads CASGRGSTDTQYF. The DNA for the CDR3 is TGTGCCAGCGGCAGGGGCAGCACAGATACGCAGTATTTT. The chain combines TRBV28 with TRBJ2-3; D is perhaps TRBD1 (6 bases). V was shortened by 8 bases and J by 0 bases, with 9 bases between the two germline ends. The CDR3 is 13 amino acids. In germline, CDR1 is MDHEN, CDR2 SYDVKM. The full variable domain, with the rest looked up from reference TRBV28 and TRBJ2-3, is DVKVTQSSRYLVKRTGEKVFLECVQDMDHENMFWYRQDPGLGLRLIYFSYDVKMKEKGDIPEGYSVSREKKERFSLILESASTNQTSMYLCASGRGSTDTQYFGPGTRLTVL.

The gene calls are TRBV11-2 and TRBJ2-3; 8 nucleotides match TRBD2. J lost 2 bases, V lost 5 bases, and 6 bases had no gene match. CDR3 length: 15 residues. The germline V gene has CDR1 SGHAT and CDR2 FQNNGV. The DNA of the CDR3 is TGTGCCAGCAGCCCTAGCGGGCTGATCACAGATACGCAGTATTTT. Translating gives CASSPSGLITDTQYF.

CDR3 DNA: TGCAGGGCCTCCTCAGGTCACGAGCAGTACTTC. This gives the protein CRASSGHEQYF. V and J are TRBV20-1 and TRBJ2-7; no definite D call. This CDR3 is 11 amino acids long. CDR1 DFQATT and CDR2 SNEGSKA come from the germline V gene (reference sequence).